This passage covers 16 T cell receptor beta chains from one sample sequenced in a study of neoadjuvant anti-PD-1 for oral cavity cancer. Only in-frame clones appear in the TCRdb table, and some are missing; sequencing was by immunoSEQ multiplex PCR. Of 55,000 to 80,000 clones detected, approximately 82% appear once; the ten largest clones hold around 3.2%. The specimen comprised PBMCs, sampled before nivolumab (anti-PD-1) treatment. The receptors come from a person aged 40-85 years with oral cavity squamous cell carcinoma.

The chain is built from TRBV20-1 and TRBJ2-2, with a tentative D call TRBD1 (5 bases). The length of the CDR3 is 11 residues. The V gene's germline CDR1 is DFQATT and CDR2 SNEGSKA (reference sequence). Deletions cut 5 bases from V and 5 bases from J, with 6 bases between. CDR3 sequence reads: CSAQGTGELFF. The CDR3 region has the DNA TGCAGTGCTCAGGGTACCGGGGAGCTGTTTTTT.

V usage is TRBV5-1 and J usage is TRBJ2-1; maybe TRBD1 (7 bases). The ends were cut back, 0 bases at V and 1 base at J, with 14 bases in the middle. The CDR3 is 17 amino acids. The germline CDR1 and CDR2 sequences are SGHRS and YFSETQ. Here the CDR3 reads CASSLDPGGPSYNEQFF. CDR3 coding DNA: TGCGCCAGCAGCTTGGACCCAGGGGGGCCTTCCTACAATGAGCAGTTCTTC.

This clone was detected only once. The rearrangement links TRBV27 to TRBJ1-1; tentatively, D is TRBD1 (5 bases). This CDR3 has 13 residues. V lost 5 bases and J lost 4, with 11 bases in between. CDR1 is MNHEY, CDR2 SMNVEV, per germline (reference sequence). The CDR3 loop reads CASSRQGPTEAFF. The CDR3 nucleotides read TGTGCCAGCAGTCGGCAGGGACCCACTGAAGCTTTCTTT.

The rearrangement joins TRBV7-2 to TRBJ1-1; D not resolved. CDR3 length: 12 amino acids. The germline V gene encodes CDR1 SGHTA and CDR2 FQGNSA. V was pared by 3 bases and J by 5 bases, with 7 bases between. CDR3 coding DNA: TGTGCCAGCAGCTTGTGGGGAACTGAAGCTTTCTTT. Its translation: CASSLWGTEAFF.

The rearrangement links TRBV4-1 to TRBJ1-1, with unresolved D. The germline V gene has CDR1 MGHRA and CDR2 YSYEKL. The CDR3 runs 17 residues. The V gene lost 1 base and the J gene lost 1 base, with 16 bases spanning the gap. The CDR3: CASSQGGGRRKNTEAFF. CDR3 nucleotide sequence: TGCGCCAGCAGCCAAGGAGGCGGGCGTCGGAAGAACACTGAAGCTTTCTTT.

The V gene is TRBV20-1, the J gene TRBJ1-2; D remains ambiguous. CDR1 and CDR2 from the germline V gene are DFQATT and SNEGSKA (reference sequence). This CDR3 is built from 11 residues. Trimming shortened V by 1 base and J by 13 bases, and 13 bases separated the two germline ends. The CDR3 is CSARGTLGSTF. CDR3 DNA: TGCAGTGCTAGAGGGACTCTCGGGAGCACCTTC.

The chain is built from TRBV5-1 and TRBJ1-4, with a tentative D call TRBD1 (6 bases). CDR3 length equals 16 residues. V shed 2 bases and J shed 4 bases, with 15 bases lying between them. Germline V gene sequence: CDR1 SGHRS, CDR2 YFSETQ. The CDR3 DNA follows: TGCGCCAGCAGCTTTAACCCGGGGGCCCTTAATGAAAAACTGTTTTTT. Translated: CASSFNPGALNEKLFF.

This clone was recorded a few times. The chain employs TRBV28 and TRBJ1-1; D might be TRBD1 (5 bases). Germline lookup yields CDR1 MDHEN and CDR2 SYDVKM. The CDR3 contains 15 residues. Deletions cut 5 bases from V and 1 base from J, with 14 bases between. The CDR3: CASSLLGRGNTEAFF. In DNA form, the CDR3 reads TGTGCCAGCAGTCTCCTGGGACGGGGGAACACTGAAGCTTTCTTT.

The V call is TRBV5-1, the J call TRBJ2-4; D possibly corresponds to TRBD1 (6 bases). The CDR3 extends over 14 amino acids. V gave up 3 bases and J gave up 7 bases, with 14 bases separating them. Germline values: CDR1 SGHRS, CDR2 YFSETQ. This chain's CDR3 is CASSSPGQGNIQYF. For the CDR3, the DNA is TGCGCCAGCAGCTCACCGGGACAAGGGAACATTCAGTACTTC. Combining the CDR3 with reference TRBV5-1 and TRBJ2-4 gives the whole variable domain KAGVTQTPRYLIKTRGQQVTLSCSPISGHRSVSWYQQTPGQGLQFLFEYFSETQRNKGNFPGRFSGRQFSNSRSEMNVSTLELGDSALYLCASSSPGQGNIQYFGAGTRLSVL.

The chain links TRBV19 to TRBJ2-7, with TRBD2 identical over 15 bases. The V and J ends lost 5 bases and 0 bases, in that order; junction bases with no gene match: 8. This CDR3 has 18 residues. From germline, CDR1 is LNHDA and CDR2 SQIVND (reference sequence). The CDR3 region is CASSPPGLAGGSSYEQYF. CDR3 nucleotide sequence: TGTGCCAGTAGTCCCCCGGGACTAGCGGGGGGCTCCTCCTACGAGCAGTACTTC.

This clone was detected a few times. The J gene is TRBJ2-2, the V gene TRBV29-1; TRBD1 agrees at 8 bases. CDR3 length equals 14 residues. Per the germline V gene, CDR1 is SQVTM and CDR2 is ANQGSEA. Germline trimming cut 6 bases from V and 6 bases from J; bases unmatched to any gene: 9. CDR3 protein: CSVPGQVNAGELFF. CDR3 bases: TGCAGCGTCCCGGGACAGGTAAACGCCGGGGAGCTGTTTTTT.

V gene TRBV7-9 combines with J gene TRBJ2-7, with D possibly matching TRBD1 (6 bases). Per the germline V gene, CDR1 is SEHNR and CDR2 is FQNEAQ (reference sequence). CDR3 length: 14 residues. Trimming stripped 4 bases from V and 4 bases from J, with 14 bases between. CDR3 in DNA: TGTGCCAGCAGCTCTTGGGGGCCCCGATACGAGCAGTACTTC. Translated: CASSSWGPRYEQYF.

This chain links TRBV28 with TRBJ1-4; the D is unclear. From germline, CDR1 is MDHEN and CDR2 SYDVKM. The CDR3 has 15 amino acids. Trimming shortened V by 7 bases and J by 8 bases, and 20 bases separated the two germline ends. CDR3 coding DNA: TGTGCCAGCACCCCCCCGCCCCCTGTCCAGGAAAAACTGTTTTTT. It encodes CASTPPPPVQEKLFF.

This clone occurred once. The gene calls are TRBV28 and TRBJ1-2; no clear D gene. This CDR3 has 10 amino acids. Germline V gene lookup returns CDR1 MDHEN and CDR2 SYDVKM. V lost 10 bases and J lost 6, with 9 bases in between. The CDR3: CATTQNGYTF. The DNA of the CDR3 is TGTGCCACCACCCAAAATGGCTACACCTTC.

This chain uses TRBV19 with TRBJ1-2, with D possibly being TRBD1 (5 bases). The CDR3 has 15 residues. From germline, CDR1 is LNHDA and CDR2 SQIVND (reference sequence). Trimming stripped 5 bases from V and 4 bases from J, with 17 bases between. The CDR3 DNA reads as TGTGCCAGTAGTCCCATAGACAGAACAGGCTATGGCTACACCTTC. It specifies CASSPIDRTGYGYTF.

CDR3 nucleotides: TGTGCCAGCAGTTTAGGGGCCGAGCAGTACTTC. This encodes CASSLGAEQYF. This chain links TRBV27 with TRBJ2-7; the D gene is possibly TRBD1 (5 bases). This CDR3 comprises 11 residues. The ends were cut back, 2 bases at V and 6 bases at J, with 5 bases in the middle. Germline V CDR1 and CDR2: MNHEY, SMNVEV (reference sequence).